These 8 T cell receptor beta chains originate from one sample sequenced in a study of beta chain features in type 1 diabetes. Sequenced material consisted of expressed TCRB transcripts (all of the isolated RNA was reverse transcribed). Sequencing used immunoSEQ multiplex PCR; TCRdb keeps in-frame clones, though not all of them. This table holds around 300,000 clones, about 8.5% found once. The sequencing input was central memory CD4+ T cells from blood. Every receptor here comes from a woman in her late teens or twenties in good health.

This chain connects TRBV6-1 to TRBJ2-1, with 10 bases fitting TRBD2. The V gene end was trimmed by 7 bases and the J gene end by 8 bases; junction bases not matched to a gene: 11. This CDR3 has 15 residues. Germline V lookup: CDR1 MNHNS, CDR2 SASEGT. In DNA form, the CDR3 reads TGTGCCAGCAAGCAAAGCGGGAGGGACCGGGATGAGCAGTTCTTC. Protein product: CASKQSGRDRDEQFF.

This clone showed up just a few times. The chain is built from TRBV7-9 and TRBJ1-2; possible D gene TRBD1, 6 bases. From germline, CDR1 is SEHNR and CDR2 FQNEAQ (reference sequence). The CDR3 length is 14 residues. With 5 bases removed from V and 8 bases from J, the gap between germline ends came to 18 bases. DNA of the CDR3: TGTGCCAGCAGCCCCGGACCCGGACAGACCGGCTACACCTTC. Encoded protein: CASSPGPGQTGYTF.

This clone was seen more than once but under ten times. J is TRBJ2-7 and V is TRBV11-2, with 7 bases identical to TRBD1. Per germline, CDR1 SGHAT and CDR2 FQNNGV. Trimming at V came to 5 bases and at J to 6 bases, leaving 13 bases not matched to a gene. The CDR3 is 15 residues long. CDR3 region: CASSPLDRAHREQYF. The CDR3 DNA follows: TGTGCCAGCAGCCCCCTAGACAGGGCCCATCGCGAGCAGTACTTC. Complete variable domain (other parts from reference TRBV11-2 and TRBJ2-7): EAGVAQSPRYKIIEKRQSVAFWCNPISGHATLYWYQQILGQGPKLLIQFQNNGVVDDSQLPKDRFSAERLKGVDSTLKIQPAKLEDSAVYLCASSPLDRAHREQYFGPGTRLTVT.

With regard to this clone: Since no conserved phenylalanine or tryptophan closes the CDR3, a read error is the likely cause. The chain employs TRBV20-1 and TRBJ1-2; D is unclear. The germline V gene has CDR1 DFQATT and CDR2 SNEGSKA (reference sequence). The CDR3 runs 11 residues. V lost 6 bases, J lost 4 bases, and 9 bases lay in between. CDR3 DNA sequence: TGCAGTGCCCGGACGGGCTATGGCTACACCCTC. Its protein product is CSARTGYGYTL.

This sequence joins TRBV30 and TRBJ2-3; maybe TRBD1 (6 bases). Germline values: CDR1 GTSNPN, CDR2 SVGIG (reference sequence). Between the trimmed V and J ends, which lost 0 bases and 4 bases, there was a span of 14 bases. This CDR3 comprises 15 residues. The CDR3 DNA reads as TGTGCCTGGAGTGTGTGGAACAGGGTATCAGATACGCAGTATTTT. It yields the protein CAWSVWNRVSDTQYF. The entire variable domain, with the rest obtained from reference TRBV30 and TRBJ2-3, is as follows: SQTIHQWPATLVQPVGSPLSLECTVEGTSNPNLYWYRQAAGRGLQLLFYSVGIGQISSEVPQNLSASRPQDRQFILSSKKLLLSDSGFYLCAWSVWNRVSDTQYFGPGTRLTVL.

The sample holds a few counts of this clone. The rearrangement uses TRBV5-6 and TRBJ2-3, with a possible D match to TRBD2 (6 bases). The CDR3 covers 16 residues. V lost 0 bases and J 5 bases, leaving 16 bases between the germline ends. The germline CDR1 and CDR2 sequences are SGHDT and YYEEEE. The DNA of the CDR3 is TGTGCCAGCAGCTTGGCCGGGGGAACCAACAGAGATACGCAGTATTTT. This translates into CASSLAGGTNRDTQYF.

This clone turned up a few times. This chain uses TRBV6-1 with TRBJ2-7; a possible D gene is TRBD1 (7 bases). The CDR3 consists of 14 residues. The V end lost 6 bases, the J end lost 3 bases, and 15 bases lay between the germline ends. CDR1 and CDR2 (germline): MNHNS, SASEGT. In nucleotides, the CDR3 is TGTGCCAGCAGACCAGGAGGGACAGACTACGAGCAGTACGTC. This encodes CASRPGGTDYEQYV.

V is TRBV7-9 and J is TRBJ1-1; D is possibly TRBD1 (5 bases). V was cut by 5 bases and J by 0 bases, with 13 bases left in between. In germline, CDR1 is SEHNR, CDR2 FQNEAQ (reference sequence). CDR3 length equals 15 residues. The CDR3 nucleotides are TGTGCCAGCAGCGGGGGAGGGGTACTGAACACTGAAGCTTTCTTT. As protein: CASSGGGVLNTEAFF.